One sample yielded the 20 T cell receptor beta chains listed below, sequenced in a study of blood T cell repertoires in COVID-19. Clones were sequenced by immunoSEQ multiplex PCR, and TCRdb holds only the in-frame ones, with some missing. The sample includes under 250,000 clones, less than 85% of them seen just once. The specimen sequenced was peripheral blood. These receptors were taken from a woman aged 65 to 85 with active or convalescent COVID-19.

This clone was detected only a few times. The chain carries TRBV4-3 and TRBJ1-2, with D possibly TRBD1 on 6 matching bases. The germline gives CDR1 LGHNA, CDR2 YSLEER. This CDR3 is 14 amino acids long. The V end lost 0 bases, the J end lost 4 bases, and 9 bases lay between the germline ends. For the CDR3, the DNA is TGCGCCAGCAGCCAAGATAGGGGGACCTATGGCTACACCTTC. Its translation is CASSQDRGTYGYTF.

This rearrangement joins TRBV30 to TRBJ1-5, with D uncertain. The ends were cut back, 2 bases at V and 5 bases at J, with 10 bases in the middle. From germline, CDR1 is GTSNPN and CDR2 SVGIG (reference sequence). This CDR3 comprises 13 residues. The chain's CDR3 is CAWSTVGDQPQHF. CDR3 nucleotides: TGTGCCTGGAGTACGGTCGGGGATCAGCCCCAGCATTTT.

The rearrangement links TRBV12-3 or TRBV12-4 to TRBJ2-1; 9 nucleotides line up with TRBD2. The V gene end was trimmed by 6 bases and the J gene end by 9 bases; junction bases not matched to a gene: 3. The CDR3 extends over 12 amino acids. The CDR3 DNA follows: TGTGCCAGCAGCGGACTAGCGCTTGAGCAGTTCTTC. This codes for CASSGLALEQFF.

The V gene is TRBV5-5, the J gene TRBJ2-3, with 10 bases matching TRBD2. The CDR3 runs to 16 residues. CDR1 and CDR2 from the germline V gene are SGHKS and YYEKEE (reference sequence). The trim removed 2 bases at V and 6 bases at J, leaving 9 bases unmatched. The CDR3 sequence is CASSFASGGPFDTQYF. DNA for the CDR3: TGTGCCAGCAGCTTCGCTAGCGGGGGACCATTCGATACGCAGTATTTT.

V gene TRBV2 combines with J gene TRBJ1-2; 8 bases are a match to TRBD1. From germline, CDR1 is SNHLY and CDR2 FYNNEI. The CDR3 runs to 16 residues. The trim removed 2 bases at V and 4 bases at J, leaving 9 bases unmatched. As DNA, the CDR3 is TGTGCCAGCAGTGAATTTTCCAGGGGGCTCTTCTATGGCTACACCTTC. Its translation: CASSEFSRGLFYGYTF.

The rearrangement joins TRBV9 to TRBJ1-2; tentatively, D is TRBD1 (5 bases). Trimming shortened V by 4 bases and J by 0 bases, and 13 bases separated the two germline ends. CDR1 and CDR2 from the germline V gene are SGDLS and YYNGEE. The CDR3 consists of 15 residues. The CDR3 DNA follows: TGTGCCAGCAGCTTAACAGGTTGGGCTAACTATGGCTACACCTTC. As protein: CASSLTGWANYGYTF.

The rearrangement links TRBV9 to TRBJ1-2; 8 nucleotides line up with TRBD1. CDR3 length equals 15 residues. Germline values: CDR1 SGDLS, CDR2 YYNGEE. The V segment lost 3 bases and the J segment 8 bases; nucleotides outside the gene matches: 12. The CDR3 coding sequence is TGTGCCAGCAGCGCCTTTTCACAGGGGGGAGTAGGCTACACCTTC. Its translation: CASSAFSQGGVGYTF.

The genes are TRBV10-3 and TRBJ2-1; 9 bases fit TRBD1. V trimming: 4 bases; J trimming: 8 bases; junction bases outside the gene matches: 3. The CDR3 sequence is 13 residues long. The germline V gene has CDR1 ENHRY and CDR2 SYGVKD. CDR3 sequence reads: CAISGGQGDEQFF. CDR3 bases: TGTGCCATCAGTGGGGGACAGGGCGATGAGCAGTTCTTC.

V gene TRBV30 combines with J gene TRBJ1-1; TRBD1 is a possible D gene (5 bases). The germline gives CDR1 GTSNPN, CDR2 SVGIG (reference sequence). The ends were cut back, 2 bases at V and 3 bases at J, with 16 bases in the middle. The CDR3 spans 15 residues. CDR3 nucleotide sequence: TGTGCCTGGAGTCGCAGGGTTATCATCTACACTGAAGCTTTCTTT. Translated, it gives CAWSRRVIIYTEAFF.

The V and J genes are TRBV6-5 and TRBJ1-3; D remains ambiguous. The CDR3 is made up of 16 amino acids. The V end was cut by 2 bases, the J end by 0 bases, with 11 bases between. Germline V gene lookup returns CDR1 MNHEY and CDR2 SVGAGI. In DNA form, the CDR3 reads TGTGCCAGCAGTTACGGCGGCGGCCCCTCTGGAAACACCATATATTTT. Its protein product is CASSYGGGPSGNTIYF.

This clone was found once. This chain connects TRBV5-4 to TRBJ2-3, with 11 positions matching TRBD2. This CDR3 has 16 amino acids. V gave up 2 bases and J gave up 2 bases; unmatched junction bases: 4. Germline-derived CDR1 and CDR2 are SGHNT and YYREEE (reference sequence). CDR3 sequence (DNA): TGTGCCAGCAGCTTAGGGACTAGCGGTTTCACAGATACGCAGTATTTT. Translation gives CASSLGTSGFTDTQYF. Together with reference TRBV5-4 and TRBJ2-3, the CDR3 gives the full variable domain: ETGVTQSPTHLIKTRGQQVTLRCSSQSGHNTVSWYQQALGQGPQFIFQYYREEENGRGNFPPRFSGLQFPNYSSELNVNALELDDSALYLCASSLGTSGFTDTQYFGPGTRLTVL.

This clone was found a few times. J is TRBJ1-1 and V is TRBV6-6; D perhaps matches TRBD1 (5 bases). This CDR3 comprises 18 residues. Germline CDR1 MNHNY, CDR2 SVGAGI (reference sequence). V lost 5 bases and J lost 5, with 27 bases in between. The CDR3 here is CASSPTGGAPGPRTEAFF. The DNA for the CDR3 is TGTGCCAGCAGTCCAACGGGGGGTGCACCGGGTCCCCGTACTGAAGCTTTCTTT.

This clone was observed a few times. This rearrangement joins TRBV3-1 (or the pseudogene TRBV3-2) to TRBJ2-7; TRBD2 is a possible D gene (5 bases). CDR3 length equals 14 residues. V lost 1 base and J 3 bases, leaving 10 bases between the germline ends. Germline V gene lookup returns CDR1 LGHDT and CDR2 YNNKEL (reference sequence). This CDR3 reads CASSQAAGIYEQYF. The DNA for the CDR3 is TGTGCCAGCAGCCAAGCCGCCGGGATCTACGAGCAGTACTTC.

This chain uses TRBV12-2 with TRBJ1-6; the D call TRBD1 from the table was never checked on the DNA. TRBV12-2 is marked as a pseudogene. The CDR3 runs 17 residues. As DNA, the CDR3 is TGTGCAAGTCGCCCCAGACAGGAGAGCTCCTATAATTCACCCCTCCACTTT. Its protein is CASRPRQESSYNSPLHF.

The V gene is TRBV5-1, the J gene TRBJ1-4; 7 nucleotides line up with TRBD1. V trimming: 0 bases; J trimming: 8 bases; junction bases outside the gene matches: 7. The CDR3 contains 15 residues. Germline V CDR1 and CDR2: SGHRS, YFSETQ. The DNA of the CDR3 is TGCGCCAGCAGCTTGGGGATAGACAGGGACGAAAAACTGTTTTTT. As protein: CASSLGIDRDEKLFF.

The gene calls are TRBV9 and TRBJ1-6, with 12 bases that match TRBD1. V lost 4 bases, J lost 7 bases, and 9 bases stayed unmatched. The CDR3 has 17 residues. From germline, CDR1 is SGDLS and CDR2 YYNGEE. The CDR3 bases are TGTGCCAGCAGCCCAACGGGACAGGGGGCCGGGAATTCACCCCTCCACTTT. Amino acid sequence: CASSPTGQGAGNSPLHF.

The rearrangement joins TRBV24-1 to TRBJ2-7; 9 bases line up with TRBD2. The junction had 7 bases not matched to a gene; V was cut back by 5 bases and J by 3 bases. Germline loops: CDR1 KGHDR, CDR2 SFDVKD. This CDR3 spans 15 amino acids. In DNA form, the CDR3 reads TGTGCCACCAGTGGGCCCGGGACTAGCAACTACGAGCAGTACTTC. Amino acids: CATSGPGTSNYEQYF.

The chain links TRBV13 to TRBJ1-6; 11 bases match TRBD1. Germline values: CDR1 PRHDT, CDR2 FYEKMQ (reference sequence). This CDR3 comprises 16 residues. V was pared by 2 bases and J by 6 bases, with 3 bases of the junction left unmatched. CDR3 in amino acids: CASSLRDRGINSPLHF. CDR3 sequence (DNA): TGTGCCAGCAGCTTAAGGGACAGGGGGATTAATTCACCCCTCCACTTT. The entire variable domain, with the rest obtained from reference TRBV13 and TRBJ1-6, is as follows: AAGVIQSPRHLIKEKRETATLKCYPIPRHDTVYWYQQGPGQDPQFLISFYEKMQSDKGSIPDRFSAQQFSDYHSELNMSSLELGDSALYFCASSLRDRGINSPLHFGNGTRLTVT.

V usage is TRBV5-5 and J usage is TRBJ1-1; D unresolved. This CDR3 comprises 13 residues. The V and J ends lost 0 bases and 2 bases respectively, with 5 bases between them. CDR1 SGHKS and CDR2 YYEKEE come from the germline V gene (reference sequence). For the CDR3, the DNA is TGTGCCAGCAGCTTGGATGTAAACACTGAAGCTTTCTTT. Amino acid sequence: CASSLDVNTEAFF.

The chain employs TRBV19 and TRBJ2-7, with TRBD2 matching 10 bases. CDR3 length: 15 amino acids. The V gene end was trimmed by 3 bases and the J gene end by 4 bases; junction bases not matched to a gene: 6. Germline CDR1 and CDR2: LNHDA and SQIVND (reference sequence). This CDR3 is CASSIAVAGGYEQYF. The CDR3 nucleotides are TGTGCCAGTAGTATCGCGGTAGCGGGAGGTTACGAGCAGTACTTC.